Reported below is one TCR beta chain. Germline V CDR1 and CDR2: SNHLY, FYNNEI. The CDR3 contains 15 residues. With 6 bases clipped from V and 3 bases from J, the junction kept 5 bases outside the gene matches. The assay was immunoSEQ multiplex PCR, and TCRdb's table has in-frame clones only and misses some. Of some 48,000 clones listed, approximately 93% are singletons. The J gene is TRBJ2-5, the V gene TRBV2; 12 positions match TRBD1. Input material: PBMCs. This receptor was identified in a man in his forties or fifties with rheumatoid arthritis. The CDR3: CASRGQGAMEETQYF. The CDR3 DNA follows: TGTGCCAGCAGGGGACAGGGGGCGATGGAAGAGACCCAGTACTTC. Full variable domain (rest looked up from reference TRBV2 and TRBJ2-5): EPEVTQTPSHQVTQMGQEVILRCVPISNHLYFYWYRQILGQKVEFLVSFYNNEISEKSEIFDDQFSVERPDGSNFTLKIRSTKLEDSAMYFCASRGQGAMEETQYFGPGTRLLVL.